This T cell receptor beta chain comes out of a study of blood T cell repertoires in COVID-19. About the research overall: There were acute and convalescent COVID-19 samples, and they came from the United States, Italy and Spain. Nucleic acid was either cDNA or gDNA, and it came from T cells, B-cell-depleted T cells, or PBMCs.

The CDR3 consists of 13 residues. Germline V gives CDR1 SGHTA, CDR2 FQGTGA. V was pared by 5 bases and J by 3 bases, with 8 bases between. Authors' processing steps: Nucleated cell number was recorded as an estimate derived from reference gene primer amplification. Using immunoSEQ multiplex PCR, the repertoire was profiled, and TCRdb retains in-frame clones only, with some absent. V, J and clone size derive from that table, while D and trimming were established from the DNA sequence. The sample has roughly 100,000 clones; about nine tenths are singletons. Those enrolled in Seattle joined during active infection and were followed longitudinally afterward.

The sequenced sample consisted of peripheral blood. V gene TRBV7-3 combines with J gene TRBJ1-5, with D maybe TRBD1 (6 bases). This receptor was identified in a woman aged 45 to 65 with COVID-19, enrolled during active disease. DNA for the CDR3: TGTGCCAGCAGCACAGGGCCCAATCAGCCCCAGCATTTT. It specifies CASSTGPNQPQHF.